These 15 T cell receptor beta chains share one sample of origin, sequenced in a study of CD8+ T cells in alopecia areata. Extracted RNA was reverse transcribed, and the resulting cDNA served as sequencing template. Profiled with immunoSEQ multiplex PCR; TCRdb holds only in-frame clones, not every one. The table lists a few hundred thousand clones, around 64% of them singletons, with about 0.88% in the top ten. The treatment: oral pan-JAK inhibitor, 5-10 mg twice daily. The starting material was CD4+ T cells sorted from blood, obtained at week 52, from a patient treated with tofacitinib. These receptors originate from a human donor with alopecia areata.

This clone has at least ten counts. The chain joins TRBV19 to TRBJ1-1, with 8 positions matching TRBD1. The CDR3 sequence is 14 residues long. V dropped 6 bases and J dropped 1; count of bases not matched to a gene: 4. CDR1 LNHDA and CDR2 SQIVND come from the germline V gene (reference sequence). CDR3 region: CASRDRVKNTEAFF. The CDR3 DNA reads as TGTGCCAGTAGGGACAGGGTGAAGAACACTGAAGCTTTCTTT. Variable domain in full (rest from reference TRBV19 and TRBJ1-1): DGGITQSPKYLFRKEGQNVTLSCEQNLNHDAMYWYRQDPGQGLRLIYYSQIVNDFQKGDIAEGYSVSREKKESFPLTVTSAQKNPTAFYLCASRDRVKNTEAFFGQGTRLTVV.

This clone has only a few counts. The chain is built from TRBV4-1 and TRBJ1-4; 7 bases are shared with TRBD1. This CDR3 has 16 residues. The V gene end was trimmed by 3 bases and the J gene end by 8 bases; junction bases not matched to a gene: 12. Germline CDR1 reads MGHRA; CDR2 reads YSYEKL. The CDR3 DNA reads TGCGCCAGCAGCCAGGAACAGGGGTCAGCTAGAGAAAAACTGTTTTTT. Protein sequence: CASSQEQGSAREKLFF.

This clone was seen more than once but under ten times. V is TRBV28 and J is TRBJ1-6, with unresolved D. V was trimmed by 5 bases and J by 7 bases, leaving 15 bases between them. This CDR3 spans 15 amino acids. The germline V gene has CDR1 MDHEN and CDR2 SYDVKM. The CDR3 is CASSPRRGENSPLHF. The CDR3 DNA reads as TGTGCCAGCAGTCCACGGCGGGGAGAGAATTCACCCCTCCACTTT.

The rearrangement links TRBV30 to TRBJ2-5; D gene uncertain. With 1 base removed from V and 6 bases from J, the gap between germline ends came to 15 bases. Germline V lookup: CDR1 GTSNPN, CDR2 SVGIG (reference sequence). This CDR3 has 14 residues. The CDR3 coding sequence is TGTGCCTGGAGTGCCTCCTCCCGGAGTAAGACCCAGTACTTC. Translation: CAWSASSRSKTQYF.

The chain uses TRBV5-1 and TRBJ2-1; D is undetermined. The CDR3 sequence is 15 residues long. The V and J ends lost 0 bases and 7 bases respectively, with 14 bases between them. Per germline, CDR1 SGHRS and CDR2 YFSETQ. CDR3 in DNA: TGCGCCAGCAGCTTGGAAGGGATGTTCGGGAATGAGCAGTTCTTC. It yields the protein CASSLEGMFGNEQFF.

This clone has only one observation. The gene calls are TRBV7-3 and TRBJ2-1; possibly TRBD2 for D (5 bases). The CDR3 spans 15 residues. V dropped 3 bases and J dropped 1 base, with 10 bases sitting between them. Germline V gene lookup returns CDR1 SGHTA and CDR2 FQGTGA. The CDR3 protein is CASSFDSGSYNEQFF. The CDR3 DNA follows: TGTGCCAGCAGCTTCGACTCGGGATCCTACAATGAGCAGTTCTTC.

A few counts support this clone. J is TRBJ2-7 and V is TRBV27, with 8 positions matching TRBD1. V shed 6 bases, J shed 0 bases, and the junction held 4 bases outside the gene matches. CDR1 is MNHEY, CDR2 SMNVEV, per germline (reference sequence). CDR3 length: 14 amino acids. CDR3 loop: CASRGTGGSYEQYF. Here the CDR3 DNA reads TGTGCCAGCAGAGGAACAGGGGGCTCCTACGAGCAGTACTTC.

The chain has TRBV2 and TRBJ2-1; unclear D gene. CDR3 length: 14 amino acids. V shed 5 bases and J shed 8 bases, with 16 bases lying between them. In germline, CDR1 is SNHLY, CDR2 FYNNEI. The CDR3 is CASSRIASGDEQFF. The CDR3 coding sequence is TGTGCCAGCAGTCGAATAGCTAGTGGTGATGAGCAGTTCTTC.

The chain combines TRBV2 with TRBJ2-7; D is undetermined. Germline lookup yields CDR1 SNHLY and CDR2 FYNNEI. The CDR3 is 12 amino acids. With 3 bases removed from V and 3 bases from J, the gap between germline ends came to 6 bases. The CDR3 DNA sequence: TGTGCCAGCAGTGAGCAGAGCTACGAGCAGTACTTC. This codes for CASSEQSYEQYF.

The rearrangement links TRBV19 to TRBJ2-3, with D possibly TRBD2 on 6 matching bases. Germline V CDR1 and CDR2: LNHDA, SQIVND (reference sequence). This CDR3 spans 14 amino acids. The V end was cut by 3 bases, the J end by 8 bases, with 15 bases between. CDR3 amino acids: CASSIDPEGVTQYF. The DNA for the CDR3 is TGTGCCAGTAGTATTGATCCGGAGGGTGTTACGCAGTATTTT. Based on the CDR3 plus reference TRBV19 and TRBJ2-3, the full variable domain is DGGITQSPKYLFRKEGQNVTLSCEQNLNHDAMYWYRQDPGQGLRLIYYSQIVNDFQKGDIAEGYSVSREKKESFPLTVTSAQKNPTAFYLCASSIDPEGVTQYFGPGTRLTVL.

This chain links TRBV30 with TRBJ2-5; 7 positions agree with TRBD2. V lost 6 bases, J lost 7 bases, and 14 bases stayed unmatched. The germline gives CDR1 GTSNPN, CDR2 SVGIG (reference sequence). This CDR3 region has 14 residues. The CDR3 protein is CACLLGPSSGTQYF. CDR3 in DNA: TGTGCCTGCCTCTTGGGACCCTCTAGCGGGACCCAGTACTTC.

V is TRBV4-2 and J is TRBJ1-6; 11 nucleotides line up with TRBD1. With V trimmed by 0 bases and J by 10 bases, 5 bases remained unmatched. From germline, CDR1 is LGHNA and CDR2 YNFKEQ. CDR3 size: 16 residues. The CDR3 loop is CASSQDPGTGGSPLHF. The DNA for the CDR3 is TGTGCCAGCAGCCAAGACCCCGGGACAGGGGGATCACCCCTCCACTTT.

This clone was seen only a few times. The chain links TRBV2 to TRBJ1-6; D not resolved. There are 17 residues in the CDR3. Germline V gene lookup returns CDR1 SNHLY and CDR2 FYNNEI. The V end was cut by 4 bases, the J end by 0 bases, with 13 bases between. This chain's CDR3 is CASSGETFSSYNSPLHF. The CDR3 DNA sequence: TGTGCCAGCAGTGGGGAGACATTTTCCTCCTATAATTCACCCCTCCACTTT.

V is TRBV6-1 and J is TRBJ2-3; no firm D call. CDR1 and CDR2 from the germline V gene are MNHNS and SASEGT. Trimming pared 3 bases from V and 3 bases from J, leaving 13 bases between. The CDR3 has 15 residues. CDR3 bases: TGTGCCAGCAGTGAGGAACCACGGAGAACAGATACGCAGTATTTT. Protein sequence: CASSEEPRRTDTQYF.

This clone was counted a few times. The chain has TRBV2 and TRBJ1-2; D remains ambiguous. The CDR3 covers 12 residues. V was clipped by 7 bases and J by 7 bases, with 13 bases between them. The V gene's germline CDR1 is SNHLY and CDR2 FYNNEI. CDR3 sequence reads: CASTEGFRGYTF. The CDR3 bases are TGTGCCAGCACGGAAGGATTCCGTGGCTACACCTTC. Supplemented by reference TRBV2 and TRBJ1-2, the full variable domain reads EPEVTQTPSHQVTQMGQEVILRCVPISNHLYFYWYRQILGQKVEFLVSFYNNEISEKSEIFDDQFSVERPDGSNFTLKIRSTKLEDSAMYFCASTEGFRGYTFGSGTRLTVV.